This entry features one T cell receptor beta chain sequence. This sample is drawn from a study of control samples from healthy donors and cancer patients. There are 11 residues in the CDR3. Per germline, CDR1 SQVTM and CDR2 ANQGSEA. The V end lost 4 bases, the J end lost 4 bases, and 8 bases lay between the germline ends. Some clones are missing from TCRdb's copy, which holds only in-frame ones; the method was immunoSEQ multiplex PCR. The sample has 200,000 or so clones, roughly 94% seen once; the top ten hold more than 1.3%. The sequence was collected from a middle-aged man in good health. J is TRBJ2-7 and V is TRBV29-1; no clear D. What was sequenced was blood. CDR3 residues: CSVGAGYEQYF. Written as DNA, the CDR3 is TGCAGCGTTGGGGCAGGATACGAGCAGTACTTC.